The T cell receptor (beta chain) described here comes from a study of T cell repertoires in cytomegalovirus infection. Study-level background: An indication of both CMV infection and matching HLA type came from public TCR beta signatures. Overall study results and limits: CMV carriers having the relevant HLA were flagged by cumulative public TCR beta family frequency. It was HLA-C-restricted CMV-specific TCR beta clonotypes that dominated the response ex vivo.

TCRdb independently ran MiXCR on the reads; one entry per CDR3 protein. Among 450,000 to 600,000 distinct CDR3 sequences listed, about 11% were seen once. This clonotype appeared many times. Antigen specificity is unknown. V gave up 4 bases and J gave up 4 bases, with 20 bases separating them. The CDR3 covers 16 residues. CDR1 and CDR2 from the germline V gene are MNHNY and SVGAGI (reference sequence). The receptor's source is a human donor in good health (CMV status not recorded). Some clones in this sample may be carry-over from other donors' samples. The sample taken for sequencing was PBMCs. The chain recombines TRBV6-6 with TRBJ2-7, with D possibly called TRBD1 or TRBD2 (5 bases each). CDR3 DNA: TGTGCCAGCAGTTTCGTCGGACGGGGACCAGATTACGAGCAGTACTTC. This translates into CASSFVGRGPDYEQYF.